The clone carrying this TCR beta chain showed up just once. Its antigen is unknown. The data originate from a study of cytomegalovirus exposure and HLA in healthy donors. Broader study findings: TCR beta chains associated with HLA were, in a later analysis, more clonally expanded than equally common others.

With 1 base removed from V and 9 bases from J, the gap between germline ends came to 12 bases. The CDR3 contains 13 residues. The germline V gene has CDR1 SGHTA and CDR2 FQGTGA. Researchers ran the PCR with 60 Vbeta and 13 Jbeta primers. Produced via immunoSEQ multiplex PCR; TCRdb's table is partial and in-frame only. Here the sample spans roughly 150,000 clones, around 80% being singletons. Sequencing input: PBMCs. The rearrangement links TRBV7-3 to TRBJ1-2; perhaps TRBD1 as D (5 bases). The clonotype comes from a boy aged 2 to 10 in good health and CMV-seronegative. The CDR3 is CASSLNRQTSYTF. DNA for the CDR3: TGTGCCAGCAGCTTAAATCGACAGACGAGCTACACCTTC.